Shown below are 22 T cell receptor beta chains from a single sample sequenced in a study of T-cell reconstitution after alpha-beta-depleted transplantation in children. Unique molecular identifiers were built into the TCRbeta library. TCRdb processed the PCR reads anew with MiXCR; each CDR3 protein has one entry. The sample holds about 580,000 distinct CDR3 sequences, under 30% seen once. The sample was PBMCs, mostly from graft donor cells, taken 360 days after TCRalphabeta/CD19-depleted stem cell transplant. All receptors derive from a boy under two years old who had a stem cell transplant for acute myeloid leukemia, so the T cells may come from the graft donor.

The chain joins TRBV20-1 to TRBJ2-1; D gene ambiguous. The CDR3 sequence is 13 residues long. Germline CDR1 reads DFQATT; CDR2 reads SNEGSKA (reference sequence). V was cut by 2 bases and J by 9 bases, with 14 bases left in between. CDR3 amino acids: CSARRFGGLEQFF. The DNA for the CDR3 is TGCAGTGCTAGAAGGTTTGGCGGCCTTGAGCAGTTCTTC.

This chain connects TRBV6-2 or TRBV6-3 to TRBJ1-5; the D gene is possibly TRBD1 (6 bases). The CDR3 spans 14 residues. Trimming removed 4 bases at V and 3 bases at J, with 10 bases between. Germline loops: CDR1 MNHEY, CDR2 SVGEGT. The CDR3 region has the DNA TGTGCCAGCAGTTCACAGGGTTTCAATCAGCCCCAGCATTTT. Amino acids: CASSSQGFNQPQHF.

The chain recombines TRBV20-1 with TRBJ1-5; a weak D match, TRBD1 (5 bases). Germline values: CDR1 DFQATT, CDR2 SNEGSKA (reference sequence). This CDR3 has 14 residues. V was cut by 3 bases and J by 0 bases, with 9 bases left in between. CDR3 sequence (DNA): TGCAGTGCTAGTCATGGGGGTAGCAATCAGCCCCAGCATTTT. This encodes CSASHGGSNQPQHF.

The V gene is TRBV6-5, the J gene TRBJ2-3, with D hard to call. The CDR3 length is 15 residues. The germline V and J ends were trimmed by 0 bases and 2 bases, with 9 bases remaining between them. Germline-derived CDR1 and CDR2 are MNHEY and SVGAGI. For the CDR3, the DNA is TGTGCCAGCAGTTACTCAAGCTTACACACAGATACGCAGTATTTT. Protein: CASSYSSLHTDTQYF.

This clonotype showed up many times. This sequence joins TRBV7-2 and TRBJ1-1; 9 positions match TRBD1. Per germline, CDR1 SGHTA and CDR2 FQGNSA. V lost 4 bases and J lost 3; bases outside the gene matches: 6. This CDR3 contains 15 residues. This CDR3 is CASSSTGGGHTEAFF. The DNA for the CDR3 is TGTGCCAGCAGCTCGACAGGGGGTGGGCACACTGAAGCTTTCTTT.

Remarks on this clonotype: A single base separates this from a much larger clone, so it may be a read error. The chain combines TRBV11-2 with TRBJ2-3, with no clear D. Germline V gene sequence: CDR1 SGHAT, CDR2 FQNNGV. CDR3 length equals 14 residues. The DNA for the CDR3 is TGTGTCAGCAGCTTAATGGACAGCACAGATACGCAGTATTTT. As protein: CVSSLMDSTDTQYF.

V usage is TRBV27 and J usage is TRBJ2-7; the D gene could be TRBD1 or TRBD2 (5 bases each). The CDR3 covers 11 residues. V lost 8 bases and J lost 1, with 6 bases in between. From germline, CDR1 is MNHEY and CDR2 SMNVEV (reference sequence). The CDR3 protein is CASGGSYEQYF. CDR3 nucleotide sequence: TGTGCCAGCGGGGGTTCCTACGAGCAGTACTTC.

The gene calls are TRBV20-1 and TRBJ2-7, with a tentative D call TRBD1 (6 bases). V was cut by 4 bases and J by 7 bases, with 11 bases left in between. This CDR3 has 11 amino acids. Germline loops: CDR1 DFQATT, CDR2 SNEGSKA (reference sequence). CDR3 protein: CSANSGVEQYV. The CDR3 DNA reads TGCAGTGCTAATTCAGGGGTAGAGCAGTACGTC.

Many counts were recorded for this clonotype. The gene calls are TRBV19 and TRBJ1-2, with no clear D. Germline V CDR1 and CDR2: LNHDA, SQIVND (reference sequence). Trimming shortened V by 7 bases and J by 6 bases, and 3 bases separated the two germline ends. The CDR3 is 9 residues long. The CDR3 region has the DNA TGTGCCAGTATGCATGGCTACACCTTC. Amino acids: CASMHGYTF. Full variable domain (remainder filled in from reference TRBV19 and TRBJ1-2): DGGITQSPKYLFRKEGQNVTLSCEQNLNHDAMYWYRQDPGQGLRLIYYSQIVNDFQKGDIAEGYSVSREKKESFPLTVTSAQKNPTAFYLCASMHGYTFGSGTRLTVV.

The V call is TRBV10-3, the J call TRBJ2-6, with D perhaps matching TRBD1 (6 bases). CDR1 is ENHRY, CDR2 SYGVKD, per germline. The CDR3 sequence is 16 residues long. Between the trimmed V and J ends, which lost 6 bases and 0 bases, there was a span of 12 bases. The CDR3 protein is CAIRDSLNSGANVLTF. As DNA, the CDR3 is TGTGCCATCAGGGACAGTCTGAACTCTGGGGCCAACGTCCTGACTTTC.

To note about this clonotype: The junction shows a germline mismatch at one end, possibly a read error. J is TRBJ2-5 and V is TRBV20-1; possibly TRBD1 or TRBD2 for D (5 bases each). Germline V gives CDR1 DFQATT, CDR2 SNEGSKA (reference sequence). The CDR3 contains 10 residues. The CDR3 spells CSAREGTQSF. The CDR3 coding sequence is TGCAGTGCTAGAGAGGGGACCCAGTCTTTC.

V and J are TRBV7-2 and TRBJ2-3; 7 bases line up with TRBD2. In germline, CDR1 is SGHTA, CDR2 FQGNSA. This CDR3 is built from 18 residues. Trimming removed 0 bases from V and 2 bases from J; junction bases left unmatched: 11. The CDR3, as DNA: TGTGCCAGCAGCTTAGCACCGTCTAGCGGACGTATCACAGATACGCAGTATTTT. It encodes CASSLAPSSGRITDTQYF.

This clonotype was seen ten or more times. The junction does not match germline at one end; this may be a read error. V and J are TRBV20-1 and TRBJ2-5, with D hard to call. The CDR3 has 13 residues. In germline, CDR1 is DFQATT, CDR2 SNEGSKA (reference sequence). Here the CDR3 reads CSASMVGQGTQYF. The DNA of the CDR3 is TGCAGTGCTAGTATGGTCGGGCAAGGGACCCAGTACTTC.

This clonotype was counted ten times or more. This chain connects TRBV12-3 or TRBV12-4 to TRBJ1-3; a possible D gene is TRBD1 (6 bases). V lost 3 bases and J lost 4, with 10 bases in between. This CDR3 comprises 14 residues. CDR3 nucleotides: TGTGCCAGCAGTTTTTCGGGGGGCGGAAACACCATATATTTT. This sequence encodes CASSFSGGGNTIYF.

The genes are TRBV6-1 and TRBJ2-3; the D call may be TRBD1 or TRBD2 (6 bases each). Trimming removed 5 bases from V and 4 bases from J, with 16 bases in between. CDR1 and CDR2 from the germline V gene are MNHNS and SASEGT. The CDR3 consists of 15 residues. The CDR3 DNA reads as TGTGCCAGCAGTATTGTGGGGGGCCCTTCAGATACGCAGTATTTT. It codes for CASSIVGGPSDTQYF.

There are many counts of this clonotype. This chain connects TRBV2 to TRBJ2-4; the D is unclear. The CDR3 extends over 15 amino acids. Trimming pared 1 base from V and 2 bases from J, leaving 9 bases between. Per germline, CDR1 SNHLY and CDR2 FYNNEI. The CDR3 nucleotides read TGTGCCAGCAGTGAAGTGGGCAGGTCCAAAAACATTCAGTACTTC. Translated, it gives CASSEVGRSKNIQYF.

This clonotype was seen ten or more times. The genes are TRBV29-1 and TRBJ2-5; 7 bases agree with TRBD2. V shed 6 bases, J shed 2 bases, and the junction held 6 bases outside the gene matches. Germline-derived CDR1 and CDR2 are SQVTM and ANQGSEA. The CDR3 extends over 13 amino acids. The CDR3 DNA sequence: TGCAGCGTCCGCGGGGGAACACAAGAGACCCAGTACTTC. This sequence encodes CSVRGGTQETQYF.

The CDR3: CASSQGQGGTSLQYV. CDR3 sequence (DNA): TGTGCCAGCAGCCAGGGACAGGGAGGAACTAGCTTGCAGTACGTC. J is TRBJ2-7 and V is TRBV7-8, with 9 positions matching TRBD1. CDR1 and CDR2 from the germline V gene are SGHVS and FQNEAQ. The CDR3 extends over 15 amino acids. Losses at the gene ends were 5 bases for V and 9 bases for J; bases not matched to a gene: 14.

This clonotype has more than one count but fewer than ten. DNA of the CDR3: TGCAGTGCTAGAGATCGGCTAGCGGGGCCGCAGTTCTTC. Translation gives CSARDRLAGPQFF. The chain carries TRBV20-1 and TRBJ2-1; 9 bases are a match to TRBD2. Trimming at V came to 0 bases and at J to 12 bases, leaving 6 bases not matched to a gene. Germline CDR1 is DFQATT and CDR2 is SNEGSKA (reference sequence). The CDR3 is made up of 13 amino acids.

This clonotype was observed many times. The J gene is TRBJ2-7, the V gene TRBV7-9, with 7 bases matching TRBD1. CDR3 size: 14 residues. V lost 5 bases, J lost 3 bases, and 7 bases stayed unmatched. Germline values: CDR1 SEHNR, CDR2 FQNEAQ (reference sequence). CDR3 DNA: TGTGCCAGCAGCACCGGGACAGAAAACTACGAGCAGTACTTC. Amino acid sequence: CASSTGTENYEQYF.

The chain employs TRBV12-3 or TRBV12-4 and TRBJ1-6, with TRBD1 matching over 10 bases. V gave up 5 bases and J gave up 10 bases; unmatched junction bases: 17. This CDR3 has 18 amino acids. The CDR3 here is CASSPPTTMDRGWSPLHF. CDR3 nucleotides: TGTGCCAGCAGTCCCCCGACCACTATGGACAGGGGGTGGTCACCCCTCCACTTT.

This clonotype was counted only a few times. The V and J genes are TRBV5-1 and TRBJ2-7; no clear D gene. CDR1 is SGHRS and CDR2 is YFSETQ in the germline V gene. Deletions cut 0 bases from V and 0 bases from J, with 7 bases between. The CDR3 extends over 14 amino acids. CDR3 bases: TGCGCCAGCAGCTTGGTGGATAGCTCCTACGAGCAGTACTTC. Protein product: CASSLVDSSYEQYF.